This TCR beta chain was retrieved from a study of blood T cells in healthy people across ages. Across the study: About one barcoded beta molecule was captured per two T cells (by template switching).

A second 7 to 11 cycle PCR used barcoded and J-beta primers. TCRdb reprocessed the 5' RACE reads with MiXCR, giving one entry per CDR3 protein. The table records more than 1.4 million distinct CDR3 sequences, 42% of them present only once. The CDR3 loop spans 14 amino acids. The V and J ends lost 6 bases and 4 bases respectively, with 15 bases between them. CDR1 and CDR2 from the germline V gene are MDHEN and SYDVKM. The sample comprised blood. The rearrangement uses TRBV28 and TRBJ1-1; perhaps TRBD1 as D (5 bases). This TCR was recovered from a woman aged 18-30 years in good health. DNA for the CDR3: TGTGCCAGCAGGGGCGGGACTTTTACCACTGAAGCTTTCTTT. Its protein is CASRGGTFTTEAFF.